The clone carrying this T cell receptor beta chain was counted at least ten times. Time point reported: before trial treatment. The data derive from a study of low-dose radiotherapy and immunotherapy resistance in tumors. A roughly 20-cycle PCR with a constant-region primer and V-primer adapter amplified TCRs. MiXCR, run by TCRdb on the reads, gives a single entry per CDR3 protein. The sample shows tens of thousands of distinct CDR3 sequences, about an eighth of them seen only once. The material sequenced was PBMCs, taken before treatment. The TCR sequence derives from a female donor with ovarian cancer.

This CDR3 reads CASSRQSDTQYF. CDR3 sequence (DNA): TGTGCCAGCAGCCGACAGTCAGATACGCAGTATTTT. The genes are TRBV11-2 and TRBJ2-3; D might be TRBD1 (5 bases). There are 12 residues in the CDR3. Per the germline V gene, CDR1 is SGHAT and CDR2 is FQNNGV. V was shortened by 5 bases and J by 4 bases, with 7 bases between the two germline ends. Full variable domain (outside the CDR3, taken from reference TRBV11-2 and TRBJ2-3): EAGVAQSPRYKIIEKRQSVAFWCNPISGHATLYWYQQILGQGPKLLIQFQNNGVVDDSQLPKDRFSAERLKGVDSTLKIQPAKLEDSAVYLCASSRQSDTQYFGPGTRLTVL.